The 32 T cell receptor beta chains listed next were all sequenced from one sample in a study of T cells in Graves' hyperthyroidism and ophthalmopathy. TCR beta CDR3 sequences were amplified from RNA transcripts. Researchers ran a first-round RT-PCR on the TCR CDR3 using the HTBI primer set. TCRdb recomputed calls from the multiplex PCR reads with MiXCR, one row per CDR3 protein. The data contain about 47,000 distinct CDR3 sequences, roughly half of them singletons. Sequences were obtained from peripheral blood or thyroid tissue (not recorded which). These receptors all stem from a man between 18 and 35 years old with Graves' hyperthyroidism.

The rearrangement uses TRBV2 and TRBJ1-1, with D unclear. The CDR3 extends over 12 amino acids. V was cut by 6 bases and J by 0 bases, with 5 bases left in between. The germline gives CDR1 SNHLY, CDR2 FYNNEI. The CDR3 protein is CASREMNTEAFF. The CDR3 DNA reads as TGTGCCAGCAGGGAGATGAACACTGAAGCTTTCTTT.

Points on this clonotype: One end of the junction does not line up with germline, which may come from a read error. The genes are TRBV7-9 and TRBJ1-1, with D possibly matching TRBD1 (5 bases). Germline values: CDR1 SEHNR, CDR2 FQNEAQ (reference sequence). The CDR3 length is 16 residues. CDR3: CASSYPEQGQNTEAFF. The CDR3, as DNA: TGTGCCAGCAGCTACCCGGAGCAGGGCCAGAACACTGAGGCTTTCTTT.

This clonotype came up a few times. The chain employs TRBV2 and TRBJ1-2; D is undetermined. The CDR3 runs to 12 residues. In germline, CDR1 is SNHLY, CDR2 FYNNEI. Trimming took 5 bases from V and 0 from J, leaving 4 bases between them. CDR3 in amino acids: CASSLTNYGYTF. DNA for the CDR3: TGTGCCAGCAGTCTAACTAACTATGGCTACACCTTC.

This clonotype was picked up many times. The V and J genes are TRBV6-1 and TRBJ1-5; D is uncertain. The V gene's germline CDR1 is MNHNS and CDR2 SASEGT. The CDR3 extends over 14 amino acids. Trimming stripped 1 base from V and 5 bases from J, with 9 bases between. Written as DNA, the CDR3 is TGTGCCAGCAGTGAAGTGGTGGCTTATCAGCCCCAGCATTTT. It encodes CASSEVVAYQPQHF.

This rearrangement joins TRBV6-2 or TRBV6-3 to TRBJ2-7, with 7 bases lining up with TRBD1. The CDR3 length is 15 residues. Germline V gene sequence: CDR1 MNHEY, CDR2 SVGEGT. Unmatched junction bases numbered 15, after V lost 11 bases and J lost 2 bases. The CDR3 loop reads CACTYPGTAAYEQYF. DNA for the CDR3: TGTGCCTGCACCTACCCGGGGACAGCGGCCTACGAGCAGTACTTC.

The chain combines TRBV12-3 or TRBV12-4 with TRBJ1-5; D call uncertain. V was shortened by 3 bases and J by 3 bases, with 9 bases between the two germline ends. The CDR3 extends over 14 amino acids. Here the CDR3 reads CASSFWGSNQPQHF. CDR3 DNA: TGTGCCAGCAGTTTCTGGGGTTCCAATCAGCCCCAGCATTTT.

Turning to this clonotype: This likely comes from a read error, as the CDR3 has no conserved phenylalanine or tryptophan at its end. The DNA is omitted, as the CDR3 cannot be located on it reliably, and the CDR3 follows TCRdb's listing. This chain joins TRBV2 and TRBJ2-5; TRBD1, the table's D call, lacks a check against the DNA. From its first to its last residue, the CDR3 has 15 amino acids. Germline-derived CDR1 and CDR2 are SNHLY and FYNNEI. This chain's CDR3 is CASTPLYGGGYTFGS.

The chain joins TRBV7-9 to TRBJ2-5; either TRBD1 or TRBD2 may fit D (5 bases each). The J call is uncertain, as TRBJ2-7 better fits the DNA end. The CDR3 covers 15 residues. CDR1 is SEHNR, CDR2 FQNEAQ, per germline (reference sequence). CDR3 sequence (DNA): TGTGCCAGCAGCGATAGACAGAGGGTCACCTACGAGCAGTACTTC. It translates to CASSDRQRVTYEQYF.

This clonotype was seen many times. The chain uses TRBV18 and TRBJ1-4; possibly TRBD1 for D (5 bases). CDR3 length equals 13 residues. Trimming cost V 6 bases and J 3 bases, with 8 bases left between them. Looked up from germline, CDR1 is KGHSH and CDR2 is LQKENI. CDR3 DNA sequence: TGTGCCAGCTCGGACATCCCTAATGAAAAACTGTTTTTT. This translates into CASSDIPNEKLFF.

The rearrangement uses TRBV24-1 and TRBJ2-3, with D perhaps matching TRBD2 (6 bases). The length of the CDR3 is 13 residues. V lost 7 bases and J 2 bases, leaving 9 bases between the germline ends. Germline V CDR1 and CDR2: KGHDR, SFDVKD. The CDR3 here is CATRGGLTDTQYF. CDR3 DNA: TGTGCCACCAGGGGAGGACTCACAGATACGCAGTATTTT.

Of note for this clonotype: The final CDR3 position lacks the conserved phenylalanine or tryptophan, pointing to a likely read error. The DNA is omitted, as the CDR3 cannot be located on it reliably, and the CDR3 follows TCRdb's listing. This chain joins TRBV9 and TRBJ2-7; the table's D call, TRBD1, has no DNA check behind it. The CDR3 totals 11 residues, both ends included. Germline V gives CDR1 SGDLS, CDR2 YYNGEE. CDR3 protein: CASSVESGQGY.

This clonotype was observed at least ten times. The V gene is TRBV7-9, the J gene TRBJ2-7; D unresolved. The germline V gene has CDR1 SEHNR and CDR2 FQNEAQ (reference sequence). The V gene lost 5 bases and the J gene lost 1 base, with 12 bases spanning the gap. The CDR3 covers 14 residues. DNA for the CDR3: TGTGCCAGCAGCCCCACGGACCTATCCTACGAGCAGTACTTC. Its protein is CASSPTDLSYEQYF.

The CDR3 nucleotides read TGTGCCAGCGAACTCGGGAGTCCCTACGAGCAGTACTTC. Amino acid sequence: CASELGSPYEQYF. This chain connects TRBV2 to TRBJ2-7, with D tentatively TRBD2 (6 bases). Looked up from germline, CDR1 is SNHLY and CDR2 is FYNNEI. The V end was cut by 8 bases, the J end by 2 bases, with 13 bases between. The CDR3 loop spans 13 amino acids.

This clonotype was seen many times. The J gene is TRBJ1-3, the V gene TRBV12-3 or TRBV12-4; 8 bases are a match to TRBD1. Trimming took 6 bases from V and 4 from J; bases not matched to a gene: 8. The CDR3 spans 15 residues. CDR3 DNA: TGTGCCAGCAGAGGCCAGGGGGCGCGGGGAAACACCATATATTTT. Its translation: CASRGQGARGNTIYF.

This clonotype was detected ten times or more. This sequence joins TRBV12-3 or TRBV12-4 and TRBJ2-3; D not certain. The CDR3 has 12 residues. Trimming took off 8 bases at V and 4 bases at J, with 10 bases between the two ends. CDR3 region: CASVGEADTQYF. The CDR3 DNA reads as TGTGCCAGCGTGGGTGAGGCAGATACGCAGTATTTT.

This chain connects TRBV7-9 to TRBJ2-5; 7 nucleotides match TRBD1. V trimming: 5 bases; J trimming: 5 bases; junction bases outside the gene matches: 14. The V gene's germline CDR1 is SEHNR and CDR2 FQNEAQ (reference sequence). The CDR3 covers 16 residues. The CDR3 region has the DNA TGTGCCAGCAGCACCCGGAGACAGGGAGCAAGGGAGACCCAGTACTTC. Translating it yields CASSTRRQGARETQYF.

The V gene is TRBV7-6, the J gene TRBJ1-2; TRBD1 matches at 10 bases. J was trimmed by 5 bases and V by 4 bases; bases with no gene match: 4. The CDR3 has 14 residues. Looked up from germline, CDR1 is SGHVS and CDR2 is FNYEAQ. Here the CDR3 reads CASSSTGGIYGYTF. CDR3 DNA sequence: TGTGCCAGCAGCTCGACAGGGGGCATATATGGCTACACCTTC.

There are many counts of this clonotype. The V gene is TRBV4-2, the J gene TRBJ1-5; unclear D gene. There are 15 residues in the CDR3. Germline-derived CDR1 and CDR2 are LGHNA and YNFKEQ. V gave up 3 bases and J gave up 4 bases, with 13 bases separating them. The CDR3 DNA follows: TGTGCCAGCAGCCACTCGGCCAGCTTGAATCAGCCCCAGCATTTT. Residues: CASSHSASLNQPQHF.

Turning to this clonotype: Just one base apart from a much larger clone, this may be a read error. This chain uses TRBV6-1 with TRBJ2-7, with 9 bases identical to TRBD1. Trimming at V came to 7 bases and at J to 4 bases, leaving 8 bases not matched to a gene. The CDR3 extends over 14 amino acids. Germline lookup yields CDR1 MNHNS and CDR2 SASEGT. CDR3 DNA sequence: TGTGCCAGCATCCGGGACAGGGAGTTTTACGAGCAGTACTTC. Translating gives CASIRDREFYEQYF.

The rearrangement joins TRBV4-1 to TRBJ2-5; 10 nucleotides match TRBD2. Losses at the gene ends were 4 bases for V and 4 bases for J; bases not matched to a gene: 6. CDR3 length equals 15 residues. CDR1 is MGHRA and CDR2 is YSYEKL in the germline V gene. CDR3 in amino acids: CASSREGLARETQYF. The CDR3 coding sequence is TGCGCCAGCAGCCGGGAGGGACTAGCGCGAGAGACCCAGTACTTC.

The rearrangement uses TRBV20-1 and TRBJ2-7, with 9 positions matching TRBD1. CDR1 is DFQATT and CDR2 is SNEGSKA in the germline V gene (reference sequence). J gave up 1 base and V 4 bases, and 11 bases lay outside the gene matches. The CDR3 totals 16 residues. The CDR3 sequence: CSAMEIWDRASYEQYF. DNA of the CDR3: TGCAGTGCTATGGAAATTTGGGACAGGGCGTCCTACGAGCAGTACTTC.

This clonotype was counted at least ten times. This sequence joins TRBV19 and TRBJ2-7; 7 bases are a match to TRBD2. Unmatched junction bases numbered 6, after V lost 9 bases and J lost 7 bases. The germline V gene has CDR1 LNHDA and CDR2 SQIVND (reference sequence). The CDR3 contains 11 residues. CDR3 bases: TGTGCCAGCAGGGCGGGGGTAGAGCAGTACTTC. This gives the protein CASRAGVEQYF.

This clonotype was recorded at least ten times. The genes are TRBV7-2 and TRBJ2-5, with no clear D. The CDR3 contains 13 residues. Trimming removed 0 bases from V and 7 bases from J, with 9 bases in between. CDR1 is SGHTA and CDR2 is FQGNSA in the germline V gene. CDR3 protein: CASSLALLGTQYF. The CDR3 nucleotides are TGTGCCAGCAGCTTAGCGCTCCTCGGGACCCAGTACTTC. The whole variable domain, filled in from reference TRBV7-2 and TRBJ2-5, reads GAGVSQSPSNKVTEKGKDVELRCDPISGHTALYWYRQSLGQGLEFLIYFQGNSAPDKSGLPSDRFSAERTGGSVSTLTIQRTQQEDSAVYLCASSLALLGTQYFGPGTRLLVL.

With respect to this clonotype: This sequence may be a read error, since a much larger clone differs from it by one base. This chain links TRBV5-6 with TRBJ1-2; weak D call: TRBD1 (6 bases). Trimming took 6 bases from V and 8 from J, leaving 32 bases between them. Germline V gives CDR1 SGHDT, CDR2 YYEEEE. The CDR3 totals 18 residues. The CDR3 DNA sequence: TGTGCCAGCATCATTGGGGGGGCCGAGTACCTGGGGCTAGGGGGCTACACCTTC. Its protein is CASIIGGAEYLGLGGYTF.

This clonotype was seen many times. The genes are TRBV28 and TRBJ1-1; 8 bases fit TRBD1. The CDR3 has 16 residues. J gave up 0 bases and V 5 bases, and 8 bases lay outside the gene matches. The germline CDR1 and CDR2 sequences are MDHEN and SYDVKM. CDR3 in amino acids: CASSPRTGRLNTEAFF. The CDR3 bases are TGTGCCAGCAGTCCTCGGACAGGGAGACTGAACACTGAAGCTTTCTTT. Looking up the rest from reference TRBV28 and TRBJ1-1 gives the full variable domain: DVKVTQSSRYLVKRTGEKVFLECVQDMDHENMFWYRQDPGLGLRLIYFSYDVKMKEKGDIPEGYSVSREKKERFSLILESASTNQTSMYLCASSPRTGRLNTEAFFGQGTRLTVV.

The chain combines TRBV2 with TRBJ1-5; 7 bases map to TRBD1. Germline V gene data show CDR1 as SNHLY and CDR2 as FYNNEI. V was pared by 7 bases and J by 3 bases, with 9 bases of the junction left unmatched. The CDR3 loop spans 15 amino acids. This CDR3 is CASTSPGTANQPQHF. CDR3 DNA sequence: TGTGCCAGCACGAGCCCCGGGACAGCCAATCAGCCCCAGCATTTT.

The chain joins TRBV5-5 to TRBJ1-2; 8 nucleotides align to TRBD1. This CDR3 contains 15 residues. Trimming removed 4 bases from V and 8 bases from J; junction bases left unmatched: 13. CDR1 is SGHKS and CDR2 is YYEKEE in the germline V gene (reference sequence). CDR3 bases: TGTGCCAGCAGCCCCGGACAGGGCGACGCTGACGGCTACACCTTC. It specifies CASSPGQGDADGYTF.

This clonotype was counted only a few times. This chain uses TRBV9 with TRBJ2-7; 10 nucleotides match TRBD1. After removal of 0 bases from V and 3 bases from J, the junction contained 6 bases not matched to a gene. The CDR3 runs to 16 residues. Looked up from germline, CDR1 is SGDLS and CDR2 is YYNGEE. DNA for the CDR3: TGTGCCAGCAGCGTAGAATCGGGACAGGGGCGCTACGAGCAGTACTTC. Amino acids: CASSVESGQGRYEQYF.

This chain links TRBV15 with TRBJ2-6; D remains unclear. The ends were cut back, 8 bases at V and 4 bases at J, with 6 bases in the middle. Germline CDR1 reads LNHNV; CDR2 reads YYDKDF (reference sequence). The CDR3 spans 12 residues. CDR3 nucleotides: TGTGCCACCCAAGCAGGGGCCAACGTCCTGACTTTC. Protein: CATQAGANVLTF.

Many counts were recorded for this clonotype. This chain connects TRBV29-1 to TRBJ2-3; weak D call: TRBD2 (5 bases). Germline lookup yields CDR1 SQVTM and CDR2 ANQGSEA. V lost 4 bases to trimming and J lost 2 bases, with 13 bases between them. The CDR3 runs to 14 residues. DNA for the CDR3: TGCAGCGTTGCCGAGAGGGCGGACACAGATACGCAGTATTTT. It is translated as CSVAERADTDTQYF.

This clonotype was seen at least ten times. CDR3 sequence reads: CASSETGGIYGYTF. The DNA of the CDR3 is TGTGCCAGCAGTGAAACAGGGGGGATCTATGGCTACACCTTC. The chain links TRBV12-3 or TRBV12-4 to TRBJ1-2; 8 positions agree with TRBD1. After removal of 5 bases from V and 4 bases from J, the junction contained 6 bases not matched to a gene. The CDR3 length is 14 residues.

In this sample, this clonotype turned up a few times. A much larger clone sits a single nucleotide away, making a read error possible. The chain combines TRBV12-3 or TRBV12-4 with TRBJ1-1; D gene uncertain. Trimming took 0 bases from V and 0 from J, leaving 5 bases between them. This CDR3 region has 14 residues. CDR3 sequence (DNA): TGTGCCAGCAGTTTAGCACGCGTGAACACTGAAGCTTTCTTT. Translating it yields CASSLARVNTEAFF.